The 5 T cell receptor beta chains given below trace back to one sample, sequenced in a study of Ad26.COV2.S vaccination and SARS-CoV-2 variants. Assay used: immunoSEQ multiplex PCR; TCRdb lists only in-frame clones, some missing. Counted here are roughly 350,000 clones, around 88% occurring once; the ten biggest clones make up around 10%. Treatment specified: roughly 18 received Ad26.COV2.S at low or high dose, single or two shots; several received placebo; per-sample allocation not given. Repertoires come from day 63 after the first vaccine or placebo injection. Sequencing was performed on peripheral blood, taken in a trial of Ad26.COV2.S vaccine versus placebo. The receptors were sampled from a person aged 18 to 59 who received the Ad26.COV2.S COVID-19 vaccine or a placebo.

The V gene is TRBV3-1 (or the pseudogene TRBV3-2), the J gene TRBJ1-4; D is ambiguous. CDR3 size: 14 residues. Germline assignment: CDR1 LGHDT and CDR2 YNNKEL (reference sequence). V lost 4 bases to trimming and J lost 8 bases, with 14 bases between them. The CDR3 coding sequence is TGTGCCAGCAGCCTCGGGGTATATGGGGAAAAACTGTTTTTT. This codes for CASSLGVYGEKLFF.

The V call is TRBV4-1, the J call TRBJ2-7; no clear D. The V end lost 8 bases, the J end lost 0 bases, and 17 bases lay between the germline ends. Germline V gives CDR1 MGHRA, CDR2 YSYEKL. The CDR3 extends over 15 amino acids. The CDR3 DNA sequence: TGCGCCAGCGCCCGGACGAGCGATAGCTCCTACGAGCAGTACTTC. Its protein is CASARTSDSSYEQYF.

This chain uses TRBV18 with TRBJ1-3, with D possibly being TRBD1 (6 bases). The CDR3 length is 16 residues. V lost 6 bases, J lost 0 bases, and 15 bases lay in between. CDR1 is KGHSH and CDR2 is LQKENI in the germline V gene. CDR3 sequence reads: CASSLGQLTSGNTIYF. CDR3 nucleotide sequence: TGTGCCAGCTCCCTCGGACAGCTCACCTCTGGAAACACCATATATTTT.

This chain connects TRBV7-2 to TRBJ2-1, with a tentative D call TRBD2 (6 bases). CDR1 is SGHTA, CDR2 FQGNSA, per germline. The CDR3 loop spans 15 amino acids. Trimming took off 0 bases at V and 5 bases at J, with 11 bases between the two ends. The CDR3 loop is CASSLAARGNNEQFF. Here the CDR3 DNA reads TGTGCCAGCAGCTTAGCTGCGCGGGGAAACAATGAGCAGTTCTTC. Full variable domain (missing parts from reference TRBV7-2 and TRBJ2-1): GAGVSQSPSNKVTEKGKDVELRCDPISGHTALYWYRQSLGQGLEFLIYFQGNSAPDKSGLPSDRFSAERTGGSVSTLTIQRTQQEDSAVYLCASSLAARGNNEQFFGPGTRLTVL.

The gene calls are TRBV27 and TRBJ1-2; 7 bases line up with TRBD1. V gave up 2 bases and J gave up 1 base; unmatched junction bases: 10. This CDR3 is built from 17 residues. CDR1 is MNHEY and CDR2 is SMNVEV in the germline V gene (reference sequence). CDR3 amino acids: CASSLEASTGSNYGYTF. The CDR3 region has the DNA TGTGCCAGCAGTTTAGAAGCTTCGACAGGGAGTAACTATGGCTACACCTTC.